This T cell receptor beta chain was captured in a study of T cells expressing NK-cell markers. CDR1 and CDR2 from the germline V gene are SNHLY and FYNNEI. The CDR3 is made up of 15 amino acids. TCRdb reworked the 5' RACE reads into one entry per CDR3 protein, no DNA. The listing records some 340,000 distinct CDR3 sequences. The chain uses TRBV2 and TRBJ2-7. This receptor was identified in a man between 18 and 69 years old in good health. Sequences were obtained from blood T cells: a sorted CD56 or NKG2C T cell subset, CD4+ or CD8+ T cells, or bulk PBMC T cells (not recorded which). CDR3 residues: CASSERTSSSYEQYF.